This T cell receptor beta chain was identified in a study of shared clonotypes between healthy human individuals. Across the study: Plates per donor: three CD4 naive, three CD4 memory, two CD8 naive, one CD8 memory.

The CDR3 runs 15 residues. The germline V gene encodes CDR1 MNHNY and CDR2 SVGAGI (reference sequence). The V gene lost 2 bases and the J gene lost 1 base, with 9 bases spanning the gap. The protocol was immunoSEQ multiplex PCR, while the TCRdb copy is restricted to in-frame clones and leaves out a portion. Of about 2 million clones listed, about 95% are singletons. Naive CD8 populations comprised CD45RO-negative cells positively selected for CCR7, excluding terminally differentiated effector memory CD45RA+ cells. Sequenced input: naive CD8+ T cells sorted from blood. The receptor comes from a man aged 18-30 years in good health. The chain recombines TRBV6-6 with TRBJ1-5; D not resolved. The CDR3 region has the DNA TGTGCCAGCAGTTACGGGGATTACAGCAATCAGCCCCAGCATTTT. This encodes CASSYGDYSNQPQHF.